Listed here are 22 T cell receptor beta chains from one sample, sequenced in a study of beta chain features in type 1 diabetes. These receptors lack a known antigen. Sequenced material consisted of expressed TCRB transcripts (all of the isolated RNA was reverse transcribed). Only in-frame clones appear in the TCRdb table, and some are missing; sequencing was by immunoSEQ multiplex PCR. This table holds roughly 260,000 clones, roughly 22% found once. Overall study findings and caveats: A moderate, significant TCRB CDR3 shortening appeared in type 1 diabetes across four CD4+ subsets.

Sequenced material: naive CD4+ T cells from blood. The receptors stem from a woman aged 40 to 50 with type 1 diabetes.

This clone was picked up a small number of times. The chain carries TRBV9 and TRBJ2-7; TRBD1 might be the D (9 bases). This CDR3 spans 15 amino acids. V was trimmed by 4 bases and J by 3 bases, leaving 17 bases between them. CDR1 and CDR2 from the germline V gene are SGDLS and YYNGEE. The CDR3 DNA reads TGTGCCAGCAGCCGGGGGGGACAGGGAGACTACGAGCAGTACTTC. Its translation: CASSRGGQGDYEQYF.

The V and J genes are TRBV29-1 and TRBJ2-5; possibly TRBD1 for D (6 bases). Trimming left V 7 bases short and J 5 bases short, with 20 bases between. CDR3 length equals 14 residues. Germline V gene data show CDR1 as SQVTM and CDR2 as ANQGSEA. In DNA, the CDR3 is TGCAGCGCGTACAGGGTCACCGGGTCGGAGACCCAGTACTTC. As protein: CSAYRVTGSETQYF.

The chain uses TRBV28 and TRBJ1-2; the D gene is possibly TRBD1 (5 bases). Trimming shortened V by 2 bases and J by 2 bases, and 9 bases separated the two germline ends. There are 14 residues in the CDR3. Per the germline V gene, CDR1 is MDHEN and CDR2 is SYDVKM. The DNA for the CDR3 is TGTGCCAGCAGTTTACCGACAGAGAACTATGGCTACACCTTC. As protein: CASSLPTENYGYTF.

The chain recombines TRBV15 with TRBJ2-7, with D uncertain. CDR3 size: 17 residues. CDR1 is LNHNV and CDR2 is YYDKDF in the germline V gene (reference sequence). The V end lost 0 bases, the J end lost 2 bases, and 17 bases lay between the germline ends. CDR3 sequence: CATSRDSDTMPPYEQYF. The CDR3, as DNA: TGTGCCACCAGCAGAGATAGTGACACAATGCCCCCCTACGAGCAGTACTTC.

This clone turned up a few times. The rearrangement links TRBV6-1 to TRBJ2-3; 7 bases line up with TRBD1. The CDR3 totals 13 residues. The trim removed 8 bases at V and 2 bases at J, leaving 4 bases unmatched. Germline values: CDR1 MNHNS, CDR2 SASEGT. The CDR3 loop is CASYRGDTDTQYF. In DNA form, the CDR3 reads TGTGCCAGCTACAGGGGAGACACAGATACGCAGTATTTT.

CDR3 nucleotide sequence: TGTGCCTGGTGCCGACAGGGTCAAGAGACCCAGTACTTC. This gives the protein CAWCRQGQETQYF. The chain is built from TRBV30 and TRBJ2-5; 7 bases agree with TRBD1. Germline V gives CDR1 GTSNPN, CDR2 SVGIG (reference sequence). The CDR3 runs to 13 residues. J lost 2 bases, V lost 5 bases, and 5 bases had no gene match.

The genes are TRBV9 and TRBJ2-6; a possible D gene is TRBD1 (6 bases). The CDR3 extends over 18 amino acids. Deletions cut 0 bases from V and 0 bases from J, with 13 bases between. Germline-derived CDR1 and CDR2 are SGDLS and YYNGEE. In nucleotides, the CDR3 is TGTGCCAGCAGCGTAGGGACAGCTCCAAACTCTGGGGCCAACGTCCTGACTTTC. It specifies CASSVGTAPNSGANVLTF. The full variable domain, with the rest looked up from reference TRBV9 and TRBJ2-6, is DSGVTQTPKHLITATGQRVTLRCSPRSGDLSVYWYQQSLDQGLQFLIQYYNGEERAKGNILERFSAQQFPDLHSELNLSSLELGDSALYFCASSVGTAPNSGANVLTFGAGSRLTVL.

This clone showed up just a few times. The V and J genes are TRBV11-1 and TRBJ2-6; TRBD2 matches 9 bases. This CDR3 has 19 amino acids. CDR1 is SGHAT, CDR2 FQDESV, per germline (reference sequence). The ends lost 2 bases at V and 2 bases at J; junction bases unmatched: 10. CDR3 nucleotides: TGTGCCAGCAGCTTAAAGACTGCGGCTAGCGGGGCTGGGGCCAACGTCCTGACTTTC. Protein: CASSLKTAASGAGANVLTF.

This chain connects TRBV7-3 to TRBJ2-2; D perhaps matches TRBD1 (5 bases). The CDR3 totals 12 residues. The germline V and J ends were trimmed by 6 bases and 5 bases, with 7 bases remaining between them. Per germline, CDR1 SGHTA and CDR2 FQGTGA. The CDR3 is CASSRQTGELFF. DNA of the CDR3: TGTGCCAGCAGTCGACAGACCGGGGAGCTGTTTTTT.

This chain links TRBV29-1 with TRBJ1-4; D not certain. CDR3 length: 14 amino acids. Germline-derived CDR1 and CDR2 are SQVTM and ANQGSEA. Deletions cut 6 bases from V and 0 bases from J, with 11 bases between. CDR3 bases: TGCAGCGTCAGCGGTGTGGCAACTAATGAAAAACTGTTTTTT. Translation: CSVSGVATNEKLFF. Variable domain in full (rest from reference TRBV29-1 and TRBJ1-4): SAVISQKPSRDICQRGTSLTIQCQVDSQVTMMFWYRQQPGQSLTLIATANQGSEATYESGFVIDKFPISRPNLTFSTLTVSNMSPEDSSIYLCSVSGVATNEKLFFGSGTQLSVL.

This clone was detected a few times. V and J are TRBV19 and TRBJ1-6; D is uncertain. The CDR3 is made up of 14 amino acids. Per the germline V gene, CDR1 is LNHDA and CDR2 is SQIVND (reference sequence). Deletions cut 6 bases from V and 7 bases from J, with 13 bases between. DNA for the CDR3: TGTGCCAGTAGATCGCGAGGTGAAAATTCACCCCTCCACTTT. As protein: CASRSRGENSPLHF.

The chain has TRBV5-4 and TRBJ2-7; 7 nucleotides align to TRBD1. Unmatched junction bases numbered 4, after V lost 1 base and J lost 6 bases. The CDR3 has 13 amino acids. Germline-derived CDR1 and CDR2 are SGHNT and YYREEE (reference sequence). The CDR3 here is CASSLQGVAEQYF. In nucleotides, the CDR3 is TGTGCCAGCAGCTTGCAGGGGGTCGCCGAGCAGTACTTC.

In this sample, this clone turned up a few times. The genes are TRBV29-1 and TRBJ2-7, with 13 bases aligning to TRBD2. Germline V lookup: CDR1 SQVTM, CDR2 ANQGSEA. Germline trimming cut 3 bases from V and 0 bases from J; bases unmatched to any gene: 5. CDR3 length equals 16 residues. The CDR3 bases are TGCAGCGTTGAGCCGGGACTAGCGGGGTCCTCCTACGAGCAGTACTTC. It yields the protein CSVEPGLAGSSYEQYF.

The chain is built from TRBV27 and TRBJ2-3; possibly TRBD1 for D (5 bases). V gave up 3 bases and J gave up 4 bases, with 8 bases separating them. This CDR3 contains 13 residues. CDR1 MNHEY and CDR2 SMNVEV come from the germline V gene (reference sequence). The CDR3 DNA reads as TGTGCCAGCAGTTTCTGGGGCGCAGATACGCAGTATTTT. This sequence encodes CASSFWGADTQYF.

The table lists this clone with a few counts. The chain is built from TRBV29-1 and TRBJ2-1, with 7 bases matching TRBD1. The trim removed 7 bases at V and 2 bases at J, leaving 8 bases unmatched. Germline lookup yields CDR1 SQVTM and CDR2 ANQGSEA. This CDR3 spans 14 amino acids. The CDR3 nucleotides read TGCAGCGCATCCCGACAGGGTACCTACAATGAGCAGTTCTTC. This codes for CSASRQGTYNEQFF.

A single count supports this clone. The rearrangement uses TRBV28 and TRBJ2-1; 7 bases line up with TRBD2. CDR3 size: 15 residues. V shed 5 bases, J shed 2 bases, and the junction held 6 bases outside the gene matches. The germline V gene has CDR1 MDHEN and CDR2 SYDVKM. The CDR3 loop reads CASSPSSGAYNEQFF. DNA of the CDR3: TGTGCCAGCAGTCCCTCCAGCGGGGCCTACAATGAGCAGTTCTTC. Complete variable domain (other parts from reference TRBV28 and TRBJ2-1): DVKVTQSSRYLVKRTGEKVFLECVQDMDHENMFWYRQDPGLGLRLIYFSYDVKMKEKGDIPEGYSVSREKKERFSLILESASTNQTSMYLCASSPSSGAYNEQFFGPGTRLTVL.

This clone showed up just a few times. This chain links TRBV4-3 with TRBJ1-2; D not resolved. Looked up from germline, CDR1 is LGHNA and CDR2 is YSLEER. The length of the CDR3 is 11 residues. V was clipped by 8 bases and J by 1 base, with 5 bases between them. The CDR3 DNA reads TGCGCCAGCCGGGGTAACTATGGCTACACCTTC. Protein sequence: CASRGNYGYTF.

The rearrangement uses TRBV30 and TRBJ2-3; 13 nucleotides align to TRBD2. Germline V lookup: CDR1 GTSNPN, CDR2 SVGIG (reference sequence). The CDR3 runs 16 residues. The V segment lost 1 base and the J segment 7 bases; nucleotides outside the gene matches: 8. CDR3 in amino acids: CAWSGPGTSGIYTQYF. CDR3 DNA: TGTGCCTGGAGTGGGCCCGGGACTAGCGGGATCTATACGCAGTATTTT.

The rearrangement links TRBV5-1 to TRBJ2-7, with D tentatively TRBD2 (6 bases). Per the germline V gene, CDR1 is SGHRS and CDR2 is YFSETQ. Deletions cut 3 bases from V and 6 bases from J, with 19 bases between. The CDR3 spans 15 residues. The CDR3 loop is CASSWGTRRPSEQYF. CDR3 bases: TGCGCCAGCAGCTGGGGGACTCGCCGGCCCAGCGAGCAGTACTTC.

The rearrangement links TRBV4-2 to TRBJ2-1, with TRBD2 matching 7 bases. This CDR3 is 13 amino acids long. The J segment lost 9 bases and the V segment lost 0 bases, leaving 2 bases of the junction unmatched. Germline values: CDR1 LGHNA, CDR2 YNFKEQ. CDR3 bases: TGTGCCAGCAGCCAAGATGAGCGGGGTGAGCAGTTCTTC. As protein: CASSQDERGEQFF.

The V gene is TRBV7-9, the J gene TRBJ2-3; maybe TRBD2 (6 bases). Germline CDR1 reads SEHNR; CDR2 reads FQNEAQ (reference sequence). The CDR3 extends over 17 amino acids. The germline V and J ends were trimmed by 2 bases and 6 bases, with 21 bases remaining between them. The CDR3 DNA reads as TGTGCCAGCAGCTTATATGGGACTCCCGGGGGTCCGGATACGCAGTATTTT. As protein: CASSLYGTPGGPDTQYF.

This clone was detected only a few times. Other nucleotide sequences from this sample produce the same CDR3. The chain combines TRBV29-1 with TRBJ1-1; the match to TRBD1 covers 8 bases. The V segment lost 7 bases and the J segment 1 base; nucleotides outside the gene matches: 2. CDR1 and CDR2 (germline): SQVTM, ANQGSEA. This CDR3 contains 12 residues. CDR3 nucleotide sequence: TGCAGCGGTGACAGGGGGAACACTGAAGCTTTCTTT. This sequence encodes CSGDRGNTEAFF.